The 14 T cell receptor beta chains given below trace back to one sample, sequenced in a study of cytomegalovirus exposure and HLA in healthy donors. The study ran its PCR with 60 Vbeta and 13 Jbeta primers. Some clones are missing from TCRdb's copy, which holds only in-frame ones; the method was immunoSEQ multiplex PCR. The sample has 150,000 or so clones, about three quarters seen once. The sample was PBMCs. The receptors were sampled from a male donor in good health and CMV-seronegative.

The chain employs TRBV13 and TRBJ2-5; unclear D gene. The J call could be wrong; TRBJ2-7 is a better fit for the DNA end. The CDR3 length is 13 residues. Germline values: CDR1 PRHDT, CDR2 FYEKMQ (reference sequence). CDR3 amino acids: CASSLGRSYEQYF. Here the CDR3 DNA reads TGTGCCAGCAGCTTAGGCCGCTCCTACGAGCAGTACTTC.

This chain connects TRBV7-2 to TRBJ2-5; a weak D match, TRBD1 (5 bases). Germline V gene lookup returns CDR1 SGHTA and CDR2 FQGNSA. The V gene lost 3 bases and the J gene lost 5 bases, with 13 bases spanning the gap. The CDR3 is 14 residues long. This chain's CDR3 is CASSLARVVETQYF. The CDR3, as DNA: TGTGCCAGCAGCTTGGCCAGGGTGGTCGAGACCCAGTACTTC.

V usage is TRBV7-9 and J usage is TRBJ1-6; 9 bases are a match to TRBD1. CDR1 SEHNR and CDR2 FQNEAQ come from the germline V gene (reference sequence). V was pared by 1 base and J by 8 bases, with 3 bases of the junction left unmatched. CDR3 length: 15 residues. CDR3 amino acids: CASSLGGQGYSPLHF. CDR3 coding DNA: TGTGCCAGCAGCTTAGGGGGACAGGGCTATTCACCCCTCCACTTT. Complete variable domain (other parts from reference TRBV7-9 and TRBJ1-6): DTGVSQNPRHKITKRGQNVTFRCDPISEHNRLYWYRQTLGQGPEFLTYFQNEAQLEKSRLLSDRFSAERPKGSFSTLEIQRTEQGDSAMYLCASSLGGQGYSPLHFGNGTRLTVT.

The table lists this clone with a few counts. V is TRBV5-4 and J is TRBJ2-7; D is perhaps TRBD1 (5 bases). Trimming stripped 2 bases from V and 4 bases from J, with 10 bases between. Germline CDR1 SGHNT, CDR2 YYREEE (reference sequence). The CDR3 runs 13 residues. The CDR3 DNA reads TGTGCCAGCAGCTTTGGACACCAGTACGAGCAGTACTTC. Protein product: CASSFGHQYEQYF.

The V and J genes are TRBV21-1 and TRBJ1-4; no check of the table's D call, TRBD1, against the DNA was made. TRBV21-1 is shown as a pseudogene. The CDR3 runs to 16 residues. CDR3 coding DNA: TGTGCCAGCAGCAAACGGGCTCGACAGGTCCTTGAAAAACTGTTTTTT. Its translation is CASSKRARQVLEKLFF.

In DNA form, the CDR3 reads TGTGCCAGCAGCTGGGGACAGGGAGGCTATGGCTACACCTTC. Translating it yields CASSWGQGGYGYTF. The V and J genes are TRBV5-7 and TRBJ1-2, with 9 bases aligning to TRBD1. TRBV5-7 is filed as an ORF, its function uncertain. V lost 3 bases, J lost 4 bases, and 4 bases stayed unmatched. The CDR3 covers 14 residues.

The V call is TRBV7-8, the J call TRBJ1-3, with TRBD1 matching over 7 bases. V shed 3 bases, J shed 2 bases, and the junction held 1 base outside the gene matches. The CDR3 contains 14 residues. Germline CDR1 SGHVS, CDR2 FQNEAQ. CDR3 DNA: TGTGCCAGCAGCTTGACAGGGCCTGGAAACACCATATATTTT. It yields the protein CASSLTGPGNTIYF.

The J gene is TRBJ1-5, the V gene TRBV10-3; a weak D match, TRBD1 (5 bases). Germline V gene sequence: CDR1 ENHRY, CDR2 SYGVKD. The V end lost 10 bases, the J end lost 4 bases, and 14 bases lay between the germline ends. The CDR3 is 13 residues long. In DNA, the CDR3 is TGTGCCACCCTTGACGACAGAAATCAGCCCCAGCATTTT. Its translation: CATLDDRNQPQHF.

CDR3 loop: CASSYTGQGGLGGYTF. CDR3 coding DNA: TGTGCCAGCAGTTATACCGGACAGGGAGGTCTAGGCGGCTACACCTTC. The chain links TRBV25-1 to TRBJ1-2; 8 bases are shared with TRBD1. Trimming took 5 bases from V and 8 from J; bases not matched to a gene: 16. This CDR3 has 16 residues. From germline, CDR1 is MGHDK and CDR2 SYGVNS.

This clone has more than one count but fewer than ten. The chain recombines TRBV5-1 with TRBJ1-2; tentatively, D is TRBD1 (6 bases). The germline V gene encodes CDR1 SGHRS and CDR2 YFSETQ. V was clipped by 4 bases and J by 8 bases, with 15 bases between them. This CDR3 has 13 amino acids. Written as DNA, the CDR3 is TGCGCCAGCAGCGCAGGGGAGTCTCGGGGCTACACCTTC. As protein: CASSAGESRGYTF.

The chain recombines TRBV5-1 with TRBJ1-4; 9 bases are shared with TRBD1. V lost 4 bases and J lost 6; bases outside the gene matches: 13. CDR1 SGHRS and CDR2 YFSETQ come from the germline V gene. This CDR3 has 17 residues. CDR3 in DNA: TGCGCCAGCAGCCCCACAGGGGGCGGCTTTGTTGATGAAAAACTGTTTTTT. As protein: CASSPTGGGFVDEKLFF.

Here the CDR3 reads CASSLPPSGTETQYF. The CDR3 nucleotides read TGTGCCAGCAGCTTACCGCCTAGCGGGACAGAGACCCAGTACTTC. This chain connects TRBV5-4 to TRBJ2-5; 9 positions agree with TRBD2. With 2 bases clipped from V and 4 bases from J, the junction kept 6 bases outside the gene matches. Germline V gene data show CDR1 as SGHNT and CDR2 as YYREEE (reference sequence). CDR3 length: 15 residues.

This clone was detected only once. This chain connects TRBV29-1 to TRBJ2-5; TRBD1 aligns across 10 bases. The J call may be incorrect, as the DNA end agrees better with TRBJ2-7. From germline, CDR1 is SQVTM and CDR2 ANQGSEA. CDR3 length: 15 amino acids. The CDR3, as DNA: TGCAGCGTTGAAGACACCCCCGGGACAGGGGACGAGCAGTACTTC. Protein sequence: CSVEDTPGTGDEQYF.

This rearrangement joins TRBV10-3 to TRBJ1-1; maybe TRBD1 (6 bases). The CDR3 runs 17 residues. Trimming removed 3 bases from V and 1 base from J, with 18 bases in between. In germline, CDR1 is ENHRY, CDR2 SYGVKD. The CDR3: CAISDGLAGTKNTEAFF. The CDR3 DNA reads as TGTGCCATCAGTGACGGGCTCGCCGGGACAAAGAACACTGAAGCTTTCTTT.